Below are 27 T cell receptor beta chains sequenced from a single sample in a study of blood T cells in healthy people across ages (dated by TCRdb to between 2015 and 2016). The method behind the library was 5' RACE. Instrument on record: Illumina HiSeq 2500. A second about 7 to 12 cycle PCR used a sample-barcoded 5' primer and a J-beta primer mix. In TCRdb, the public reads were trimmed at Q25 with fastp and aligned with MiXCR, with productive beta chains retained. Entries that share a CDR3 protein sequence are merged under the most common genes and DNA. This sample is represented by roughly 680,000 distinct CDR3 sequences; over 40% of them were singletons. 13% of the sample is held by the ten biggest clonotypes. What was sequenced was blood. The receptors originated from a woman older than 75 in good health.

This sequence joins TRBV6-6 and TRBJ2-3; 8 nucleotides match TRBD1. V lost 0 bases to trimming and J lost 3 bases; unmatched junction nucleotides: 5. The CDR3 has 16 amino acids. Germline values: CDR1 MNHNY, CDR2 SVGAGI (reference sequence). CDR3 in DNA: TGTGCCAGCAGTTACTCGGCAGGGGGCAGGACAGATACGCAGTATTTT. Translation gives CASSYSAGGRTDTQYF.

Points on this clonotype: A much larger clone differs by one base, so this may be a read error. CDR3 in amino acids: CASSLYLSYDQYF. The CDR3, as DNA: TGTGCCAGCAGCTTGTATTTATCCTACGATCAGTACTTC. The chain employs TRBV5-6 and TRBJ2-4; D is undetermined. This CDR3 is 13 amino acids long. V was shortened by 1 base and J by 12 bases, with 14 bases between the two germline ends. Germline-derived CDR1 and CDR2 are SGHDT and YYEEEE.

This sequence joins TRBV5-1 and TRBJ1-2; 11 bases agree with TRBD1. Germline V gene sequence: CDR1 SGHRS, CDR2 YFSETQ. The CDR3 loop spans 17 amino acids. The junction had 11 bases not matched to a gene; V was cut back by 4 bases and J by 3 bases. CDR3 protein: CASSEGTGGQLHYGYTF. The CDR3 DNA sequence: TGCGCCAGCAGCGAAGGGACAGGGGGACAATTGCACTATGGCTACACCTTC.

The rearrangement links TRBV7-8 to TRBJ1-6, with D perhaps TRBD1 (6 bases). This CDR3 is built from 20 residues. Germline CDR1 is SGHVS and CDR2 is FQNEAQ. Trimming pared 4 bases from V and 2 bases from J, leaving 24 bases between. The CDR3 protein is CASSSMPTGGHVTYNSPLHF. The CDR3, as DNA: TGTGCCAGCAGCTCAATGCCGACAGGCGGCCATGTCACCTATAATTCACCCCTCCACTTT.

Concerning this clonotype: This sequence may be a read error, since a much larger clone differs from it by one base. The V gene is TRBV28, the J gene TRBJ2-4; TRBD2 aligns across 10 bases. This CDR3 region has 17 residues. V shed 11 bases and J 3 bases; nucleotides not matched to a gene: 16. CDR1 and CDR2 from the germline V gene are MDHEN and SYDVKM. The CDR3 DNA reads TGTGCCCCCCAGCGGGAGGGCCAGCGGTGGCTCAAAAACATTCAGTACTTC. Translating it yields CAPQREGQRWLKNIQYF.

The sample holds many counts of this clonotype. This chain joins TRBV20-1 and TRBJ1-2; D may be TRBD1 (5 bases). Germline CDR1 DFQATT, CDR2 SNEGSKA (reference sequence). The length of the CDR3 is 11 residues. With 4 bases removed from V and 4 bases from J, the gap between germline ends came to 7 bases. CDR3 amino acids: CSAKRGYGYTF. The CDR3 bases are TGCAGTGCTAAAAGGGGCTATGGCTACACCTTC.

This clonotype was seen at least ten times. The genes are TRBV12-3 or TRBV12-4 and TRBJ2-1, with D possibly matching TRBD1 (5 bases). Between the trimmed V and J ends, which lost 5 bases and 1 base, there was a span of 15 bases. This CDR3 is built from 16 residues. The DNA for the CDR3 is TGTGCCAGCAGTCCTGGGGCGAGGATTTCCTACAATGAGCAGTTCTTC. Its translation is CASSPGARISYNEQFF.

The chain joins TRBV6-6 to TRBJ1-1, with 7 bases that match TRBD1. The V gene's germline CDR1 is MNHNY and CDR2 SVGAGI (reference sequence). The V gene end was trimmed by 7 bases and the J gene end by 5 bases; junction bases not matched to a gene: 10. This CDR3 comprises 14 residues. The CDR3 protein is CASKQGQVRTEAFF. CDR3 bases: TGTGCCAGCAAACAGGGGCAGGTCAGGACTGAAGCTTTCTTT.

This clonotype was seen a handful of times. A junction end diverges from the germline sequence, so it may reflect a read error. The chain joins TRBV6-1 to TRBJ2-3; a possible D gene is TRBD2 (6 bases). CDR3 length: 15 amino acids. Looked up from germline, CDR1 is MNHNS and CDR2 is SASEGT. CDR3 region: CASREEGGFTDTQYF. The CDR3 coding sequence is TGTGCCAGCAGGGAAGAGGGAGGTTTCACAGATACGCAGTATTTT.

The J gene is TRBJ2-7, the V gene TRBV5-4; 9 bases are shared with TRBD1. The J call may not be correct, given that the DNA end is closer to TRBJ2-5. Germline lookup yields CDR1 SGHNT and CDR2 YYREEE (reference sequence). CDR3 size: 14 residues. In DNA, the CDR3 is TGTGCCAGCAGCCCGGGACAGGGCAGGGAGACCCAGTACTTC. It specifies CASSPGQGRETQYF.

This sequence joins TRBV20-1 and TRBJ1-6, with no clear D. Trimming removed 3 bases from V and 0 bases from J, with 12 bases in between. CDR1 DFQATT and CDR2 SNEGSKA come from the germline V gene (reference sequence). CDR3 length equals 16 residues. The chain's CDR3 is CSASRQVSSYNSPLHF. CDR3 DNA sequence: TGCAGTGCTAGCCGGCAGGTTAGCTCCTATAATTCACCCCTCCACTTT.

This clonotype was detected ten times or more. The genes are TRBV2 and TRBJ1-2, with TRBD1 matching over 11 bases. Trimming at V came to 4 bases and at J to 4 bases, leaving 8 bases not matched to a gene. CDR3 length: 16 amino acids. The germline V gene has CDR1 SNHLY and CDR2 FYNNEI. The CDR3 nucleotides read TGTGCCAGCAGTGGCCGGGACAGGGGGGAAGTCTATGGCTACACCTTC. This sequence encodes CASSGRDRGEVYGYTF.

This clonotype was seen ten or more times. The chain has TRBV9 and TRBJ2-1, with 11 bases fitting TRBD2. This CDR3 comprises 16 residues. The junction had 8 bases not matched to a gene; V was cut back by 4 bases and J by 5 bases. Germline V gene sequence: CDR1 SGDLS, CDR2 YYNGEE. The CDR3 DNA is TGTGCCAGCAGCCTCCGACTAGCGGGAAGGGACAATGAGCAGTTCTTC. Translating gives CASSLRLAGRDNEQFF.

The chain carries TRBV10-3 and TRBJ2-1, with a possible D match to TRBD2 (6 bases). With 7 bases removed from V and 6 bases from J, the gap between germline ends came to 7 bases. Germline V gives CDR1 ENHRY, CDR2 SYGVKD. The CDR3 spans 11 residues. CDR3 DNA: TGTGCCATCACAGCGGGCAATGAGCAGTTCTTC. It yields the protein CAITAGNEQFF.

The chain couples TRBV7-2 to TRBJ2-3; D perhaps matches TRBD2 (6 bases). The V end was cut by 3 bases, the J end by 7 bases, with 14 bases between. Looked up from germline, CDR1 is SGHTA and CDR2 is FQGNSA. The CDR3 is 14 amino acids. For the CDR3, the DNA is TGTGCCAGCAGCTTGGGGGACTCCACCTATACGCAGTATTTT. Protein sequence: CASSLGDSTYTQYF.

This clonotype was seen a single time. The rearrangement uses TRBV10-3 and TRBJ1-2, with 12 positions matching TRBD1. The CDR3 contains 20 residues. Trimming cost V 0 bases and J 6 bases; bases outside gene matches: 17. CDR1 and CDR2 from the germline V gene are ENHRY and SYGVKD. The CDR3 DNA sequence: TGTGCCATCAGTGAGTCGTTGTTTAAGAGGGACAGGGGGCGCGGAAATGGCTACACCTTC. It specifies CAISESLFKRDRGRGNGYTF.

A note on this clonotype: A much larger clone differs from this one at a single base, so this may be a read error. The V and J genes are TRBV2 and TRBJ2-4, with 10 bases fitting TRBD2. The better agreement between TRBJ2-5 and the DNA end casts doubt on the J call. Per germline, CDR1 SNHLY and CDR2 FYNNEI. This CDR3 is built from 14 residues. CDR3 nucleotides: TGTGCCAGCAGACGACTAGCGGGTGAAGGGACCCAGTACTTC. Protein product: CASRRLAGEGTQYF.

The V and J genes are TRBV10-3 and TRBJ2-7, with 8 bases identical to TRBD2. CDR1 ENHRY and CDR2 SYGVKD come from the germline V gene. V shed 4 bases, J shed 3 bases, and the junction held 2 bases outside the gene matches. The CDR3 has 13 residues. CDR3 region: CAISVAGGYEQYF. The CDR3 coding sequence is TGTGCCATCAGTGTTGCGGGAGGCTACGAGCAGTACTTC.

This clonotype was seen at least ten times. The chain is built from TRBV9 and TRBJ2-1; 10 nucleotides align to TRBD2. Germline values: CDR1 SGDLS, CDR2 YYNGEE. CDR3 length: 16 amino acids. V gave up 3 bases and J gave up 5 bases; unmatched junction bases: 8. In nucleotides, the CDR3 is TGTGCCAGCAGCGGGACTAGCGGCTTATACAACAATGAGCAGTTCTTC. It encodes CASSGTSGLYNNEQFF.

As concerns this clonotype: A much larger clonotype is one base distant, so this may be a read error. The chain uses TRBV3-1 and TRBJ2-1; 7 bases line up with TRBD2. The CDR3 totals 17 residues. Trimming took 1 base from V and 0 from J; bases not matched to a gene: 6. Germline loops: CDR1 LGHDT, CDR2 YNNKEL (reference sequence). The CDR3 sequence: CASSQVGGRYSYNEQFF. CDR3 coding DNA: TGTGCCAGCAGCCAAGTCGGCGGGAGATACTCCTACAATGAGCAGTTCTTC.

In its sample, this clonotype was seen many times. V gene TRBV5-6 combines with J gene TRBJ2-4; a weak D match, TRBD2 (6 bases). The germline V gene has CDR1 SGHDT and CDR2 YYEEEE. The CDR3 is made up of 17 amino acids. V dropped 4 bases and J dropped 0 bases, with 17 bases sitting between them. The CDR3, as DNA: TGTGCCAGCAGCCCCGACCGGGAGCTACTAGCCAAAAACATTCAGTACTTC. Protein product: CASSPDRELLAKNIQYF. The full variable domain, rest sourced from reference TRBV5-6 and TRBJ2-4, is DAGVTQSPTHLIKTRGQQVTLRCSPKSGHDTVSWYQQALGQGPQFIFQYYEEEERQRGNFPDRFSGHQFPNYSSELNVNALLLGDSALYLCASSPDRELLAKNIQYFGAGTRLSVL.

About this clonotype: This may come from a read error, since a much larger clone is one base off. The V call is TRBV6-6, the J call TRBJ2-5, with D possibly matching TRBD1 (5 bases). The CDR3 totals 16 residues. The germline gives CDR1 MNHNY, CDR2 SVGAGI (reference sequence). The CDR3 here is CASGYGDRLLQETQYF. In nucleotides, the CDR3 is TGTGCCAGCGGTTACGGCGACAGACTCCTTCAAGAGACCCAGTACTTC.

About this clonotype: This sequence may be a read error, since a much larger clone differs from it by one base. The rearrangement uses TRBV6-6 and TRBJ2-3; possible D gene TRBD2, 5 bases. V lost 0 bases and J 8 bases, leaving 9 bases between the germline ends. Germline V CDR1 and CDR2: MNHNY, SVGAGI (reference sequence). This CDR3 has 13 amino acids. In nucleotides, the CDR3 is TGTGCCAGCAGTTACTCCGAGGGAGTTACGCAGTATTTT. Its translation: CASSYSEGVTQYF.

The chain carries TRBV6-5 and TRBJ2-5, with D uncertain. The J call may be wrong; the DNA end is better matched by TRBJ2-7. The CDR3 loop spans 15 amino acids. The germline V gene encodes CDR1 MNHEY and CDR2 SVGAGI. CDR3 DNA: TGTGCCAGCAGCCAAGCTCCTACAGCCTCCTACGAGCAGTACTTC. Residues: CASSQAPTASYEQYF.

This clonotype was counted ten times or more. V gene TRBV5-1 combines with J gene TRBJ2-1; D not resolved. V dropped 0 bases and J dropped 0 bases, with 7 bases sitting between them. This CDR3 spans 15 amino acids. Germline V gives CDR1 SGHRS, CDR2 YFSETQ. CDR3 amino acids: CASSLGLNSYNEQFF. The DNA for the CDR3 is TGCGCCAGCAGCTTGGGGCTGAACTCCTACAATGAGCAGTTCTTC.

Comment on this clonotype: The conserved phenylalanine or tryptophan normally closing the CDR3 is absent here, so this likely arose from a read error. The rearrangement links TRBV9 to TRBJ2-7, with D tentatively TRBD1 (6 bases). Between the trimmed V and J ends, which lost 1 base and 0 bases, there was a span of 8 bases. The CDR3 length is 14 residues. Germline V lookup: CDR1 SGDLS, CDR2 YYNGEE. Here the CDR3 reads CASSVTGSSYEQYL. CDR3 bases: TGTGCCAGCAGCGTAACAGGGAGCTCCTACGAGCAGTACTTA.

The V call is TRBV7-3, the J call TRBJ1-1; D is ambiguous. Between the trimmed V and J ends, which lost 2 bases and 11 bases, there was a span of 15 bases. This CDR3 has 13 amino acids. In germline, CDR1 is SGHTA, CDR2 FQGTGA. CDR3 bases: TGTGCCAGCAGCTTACGGTCGGGGTCCGGGGCTTTCTTT. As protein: CASSLRSGSGAFF.